Following are 20 T cell receptor beta chains from one sample sequenced in a study of T-cell memory formation after mild COVID-19. TCRdb processed the 5' RACE reads anew with MiXCR; each CDR3 protein has one entry. This sample has hundreds of thousands of distinct CDR3 sequences, with about 20% found just once. The material sequenced was PBMCs or a T cell subset sorted from them (not recorded which). Receptors were obtained from an adult woman who had mild COVID-19 (a few samples of this study predate the infection). Cell type and time point are not known.

This clonotype was counted once. This chain connects TRBV6-4 to TRBJ1-2; 7 bases map to TRBD1. This CDR3 region has 16 residues. Germline CDR1 is MRHNA and CDR2 is SNTAGT. The trim removed 2 bases at V and 8 bases at J, leaving 14 bases unmatched. CDR3 bases: TGTGCCAGCAGTGACGGGGACCGACAAGGGGGCGGCGGCTACACCTTC. Translation: CASSDGDRQGGGGYTF.

V is TRBV6-1 and J is TRBJ1-2; D gene unclear. V gave up 3 bases and J gave up 2 bases, with 13 bases separating them. The CDR3 spans 15 residues. Germline V gene sequence: CDR1 MNHNS, CDR2 SASEGT. This CDR3 reads CASSEPRTANYGYTF. CDR3 in DNA: TGTGCCAGCAGTGAGCCCCGGACCGCAAACTATGGCTACACCTTC.

In its sample, this clonotype was seen a few times. V and J are TRBV5-6 and TRBJ2-7, with 7 nucleotides matching TRBD1. Germline lookup yields CDR1 SGHDT and CDR2 YYEEEE. V lost 0 bases to trimming and J lost 5 bases; unmatched junction nucleotides: 5. The CDR3 is 14 amino acids. The CDR3 nucleotides are TGTGCCAGCAGCTTGGGGCAGGGGGTTAACGAGCAGTACTTC. It yields the protein CASSLGQGVNEQYF.

As to this clonotype: One end of the junction does not line up with germline, which may come from a read error. The V and J genes are TRBV12-3 or TRBV12-4 and TRBJ2-7; 8 nucleotides agree with TRBD1. The CDR3 has 13 amino acids. CDR3 sequence reads: CASSLGWDRQGTF. The CDR3 DNA is TGTGCCAGCAGTTTAGGGTGGGACAGGCAGGGAACCTTC.

This chain links TRBV10-2 with TRBJ2-7, with D possibly matching TRBD2 (5 bases). The germline V and J ends were trimmed by 6 bases and 2 bases, with 11 bases remaining between them. The CDR3 contains 13 residues. Per the germline V gene, CDR1 is WSHSY and CDR2 is SAAADI. CDR3 in amino acids: CASSSGETYEQYF. The CDR3 DNA reads TGCGCCAGCAGCAGCGGCGAAACCTACGAGCAGTACTTC.

V gene TRBV29-1 combines with J gene TRBJ1-2; TRBD1 matches 9 bases. This CDR3 comprises 14 residues. The ends lost 3 bases at V and 1 base at J; junction bases unmatched: 3. The V gene's germline CDR1 is SQVTM and CDR2 ANQGSEA. CDR3 DNA: TGCAGCGTTGAGGGGGACAGGGTTAACTATGGCTACACCTTC. Translated: CSVEGDRVNYGYTF.

J is TRBJ2-7 and V is TRBV29-1; tentatively, D is TRBD1 or TRBD2 (5 bases each). The CDR3 has 13 amino acids. With 3 bases removed from V and 4 bases from J, the gap between germline ends came to 13 bases. Germline V gene data show CDR1 as SQVTM and CDR2 as ANQGSEA. CDR3 in DNA: TGCAGCGTTGACGCAGGGACGGAGTACGAGCAGTACTTC. Its translation is CSVDAGTEYEQYF.

With regard to this clonotype: One junction end does not reproduce the germline sequence, and a read error may be involved. This CDR3 is CASSPTSATYNEQFF. CDR3 DNA: TGTGCTAGCAGCCCGACTAGCGCAACCTACAATGAGCAGTTCTTC. This chain connects TRBV7-7 to TRBJ2-1; 8 positions match TRBD2. CDR1 is SSHAT and CDR2 is FNYEAQ in the germline V gene (reference sequence). CDR3 length: 15 amino acids.

This clonotype was picked up a small number of times. CDR3 DNA: TGTGCCAGCAGCCTGACAGGTATATTGGAGCCCCAGCATTTT. This encodes CASSLTGILEPQHF. The chain carries TRBV7-9 and TRBJ1-5; D is possibly TRBD1 (6 bases). Per the germline V gene, CDR1 is SEHNR and CDR2 is FQNEAQ (reference sequence). The CDR3 totals 14 residues. Trimming cost V 5 bases and J 8 bases, with 16 bases left between them.

The chain combines TRBV9 with TRBJ1-2; TRBD1 might be the D (5 bases). Germline-derived CDR1 and CDR2 are SGDLS and YYNGEE. The CDR3 sequence is 15 residues long. The V end was cut by 0 bases, the J end by 0 bases, with 9 bases between. CDR3 nucleotide sequence: TGTGCCAGCAGCGTAGGGGGGAGTCCTAACTATGGCTACACCTTC. Its translation: CASSVGGSPNYGYTF.

This clonotype has at least ten counts. The V and J genes are TRBV4-1 and TRBJ2-6, with unresolved D. The germline V gene has CDR1 MGHRA and CDR2 YSYEKL. The CDR3 loop spans 16 amino acids. V lost 1 base and J lost 3, with 10 bases in between. The CDR3 DNA reads TGCGCCAGCAGCCAAGTTTTAGGAGTTGGGGCCAACGTCCTGACTTTC. It specifies CASSQVLGVGANVLTF.

This chain uses TRBV6-5 with TRBJ1-1, with a possible D match to TRBD1 (5 bases). Per the germline V gene, CDR1 is MNHEY and CDR2 is SVGAGI. The V end lost 2 bases, the J end lost 4 bases, and 17 bases lay between the germline ends. The CDR3 totals 16 residues. The CDR3 nucleotides are TGTGCCAGCAGTTACACCACGGTAGGGGTGGGCACTGAAGCTTTCTTT. Its translation is CASSYTTVGVGTEAFF.

By sample fraction, this clonotype is medium-sized (0.01 to 0.1%). CDR3 sequence reads: CASSSGTGISTDTQYF. CDR3 nucleotide sequence: TGTGCCAGCAGCTCCGGGACAGGGATTAGCACAGATACGCAGTATTTT. This chain links TRBV7-2 with TRBJ2-3, with 9 bases fitting TRBD1. The CDR3 runs to 16 residues. The V gene end was trimmed by 4 bases and the J gene end by 0 bases; junction bases not matched to a gene: 5. Germline CDR1 reads SGHTA; CDR2 reads FQGNSA. Filled out from reference TRBV7-2 and TRBJ2-3, the complete variable domain reads GAGVSQSPSNKVTEKGKDVELRCDPISGHTALYWYRQSLGQGLEFLIYFQGNSAPDKSGLPSDRFSAERTGGSVSTLTIQRTQQEDSAVYLCASSSGTGISTDTQYFGPGTRLTVL.

There are a few counts of this clonotype. The V call is TRBV10-3, the J call TRBJ2-3; 7 bases match TRBD2. This CDR3 has 13 amino acids. After removal of 3 bases from V and 6 bases from J, the junction contained 3 bases not matched to a gene. Germline CDR1 and CDR2: ENHRY and SYGVKD. The CDR3 loop is CAISDGGSDTQYF. As DNA, the CDR3 is TGTGCCATCAGTGACGGGGGGTCCGATACGCAGTATTTT.

The CDR3 here is CSARARASYEQYF. The DNA for the CDR3 is TGCAGTGCTAGAGCGAGGGCTTCCTACGAGCAGTACTTC. The chain joins TRBV20-1 to TRBJ2-7; a possible D gene is TRBD2 (5 bases). CDR3 size: 13 residues. Trimming cost V 1 base and J 1 base, with 8 bases left between them. CDR1 is DFQATT, CDR2 SNEGSKA, per germline (reference sequence).

The V call is TRBV5-6, the J call TRBJ1-1; D not certain. The CDR3 runs 18 residues. The germline gives CDR1 SGHDT, CDR2 YYEEEE. V was clipped by 4 bases and J by 0 bases, with 22 bases between them. The CDR3 nucleotides read TGTGCCAGCAGCCCTCTGGTGGCGTCGGGCAGGATGAACACTGAAGCTTTCTTT. Protein sequence: CASSPLVASGRMNTEAFF.

This clonotype was seen a handful of times. This sequence joins TRBV12-3 or TRBV12-4 and TRBJ2-7; 8 bases are a match to TRBD2. CDR3 length: 15 amino acids. J gave up 5 bases and V 2 bases, and 8 bases lay outside the gene matches. The CDR3 loop is CASSLISSGSHEQYF. CDR3 in DNA: TGTGCCAGCAGTTTAATTTCTAGCGGGTCGCACGAGCAGTACTTC.

V is TRBV5-1 and J is TRBJ2-7; 8 bases map to TRBD1. Germline CDR1 reads SGHRS; CDR2 reads YFSETQ. The CDR3 is made up of 15 amino acids. Losses at the gene ends were 0 bases for V and 5 bases for J; bases not matched to a gene: 7. The CDR3 region is CASSLVGSGGDEQYF. CDR3 bases: TGCGCCAGCAGCTTGGTAGGCTCAGGGGGCGACGAGCAGTACTTC.

This clonotype turned up a few times. This sequence joins TRBV5-1 and TRBJ2-3; D gene uncertain. V lost 0 bases and J 1 base, leaving 12 bases between the germline ends. The CDR3 totals 16 residues. Per germline, CDR1 SGHRS and CDR2 YFSETQ. CDR3 in amino acids: CASSLAAGLRTDTQYF. The CDR3 DNA follows: TGCGCCAGCAGCTTGGCCGCAGGCCTCCGCACAGATACGCAGTATTTT.

The chain combines TRBV7-9 with TRBJ2-5; D gene uncertain. Trimming took 5 bases from V and 1 from J, leaving 14 bases between them. CDR3 length: 15 amino acids. CDR1 and CDR2 from the germline V gene are SEHNR and FQNEAQ (reference sequence). DNA of the CDR3: TGTGCCAGCAGCCCCCCGAGCGCAAGCCAAGAGACCCAGTACTTC. Protein: CASSPPSASQETQYF.